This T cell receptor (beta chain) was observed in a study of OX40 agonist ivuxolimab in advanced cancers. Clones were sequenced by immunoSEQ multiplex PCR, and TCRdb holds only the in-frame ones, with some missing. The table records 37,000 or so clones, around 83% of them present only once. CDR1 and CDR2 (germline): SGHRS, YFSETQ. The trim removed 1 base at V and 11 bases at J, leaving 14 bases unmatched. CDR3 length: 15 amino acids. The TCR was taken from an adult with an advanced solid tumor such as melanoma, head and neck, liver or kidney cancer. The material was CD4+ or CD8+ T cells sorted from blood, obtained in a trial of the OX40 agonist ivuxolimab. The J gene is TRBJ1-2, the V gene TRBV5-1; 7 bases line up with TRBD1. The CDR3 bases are TGCGCCAGCAGCTTGTCCGGGACAGAATCTTCTTTATACACCTTC. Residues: CASSLSGTESSLYTF. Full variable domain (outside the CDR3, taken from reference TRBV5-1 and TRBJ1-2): KAGVTQTPRYLIKTRGQQVTLSCSPISGHRSVSWYQQTPGQGLQFLFEYFSETQRNKGNFPGRFSGRQFSNSRSEMNVSTLELGDSALYLCASSLSGTESSLYTFGSGTRLTVV.